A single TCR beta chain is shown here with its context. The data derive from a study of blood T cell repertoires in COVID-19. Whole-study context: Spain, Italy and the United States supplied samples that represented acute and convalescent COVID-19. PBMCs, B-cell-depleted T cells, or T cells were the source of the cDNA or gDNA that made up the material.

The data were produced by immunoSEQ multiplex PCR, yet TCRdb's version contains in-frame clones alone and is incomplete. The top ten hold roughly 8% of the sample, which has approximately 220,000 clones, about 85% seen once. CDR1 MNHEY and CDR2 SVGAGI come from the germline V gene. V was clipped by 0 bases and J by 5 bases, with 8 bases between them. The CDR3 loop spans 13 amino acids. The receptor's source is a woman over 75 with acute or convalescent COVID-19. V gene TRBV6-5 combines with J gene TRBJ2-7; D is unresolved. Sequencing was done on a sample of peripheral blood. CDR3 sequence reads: CASSYSESNEQYF. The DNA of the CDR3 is TGTGCCAGCAGTTACTCGGAGAGCAACGAGCAGTACTTC.